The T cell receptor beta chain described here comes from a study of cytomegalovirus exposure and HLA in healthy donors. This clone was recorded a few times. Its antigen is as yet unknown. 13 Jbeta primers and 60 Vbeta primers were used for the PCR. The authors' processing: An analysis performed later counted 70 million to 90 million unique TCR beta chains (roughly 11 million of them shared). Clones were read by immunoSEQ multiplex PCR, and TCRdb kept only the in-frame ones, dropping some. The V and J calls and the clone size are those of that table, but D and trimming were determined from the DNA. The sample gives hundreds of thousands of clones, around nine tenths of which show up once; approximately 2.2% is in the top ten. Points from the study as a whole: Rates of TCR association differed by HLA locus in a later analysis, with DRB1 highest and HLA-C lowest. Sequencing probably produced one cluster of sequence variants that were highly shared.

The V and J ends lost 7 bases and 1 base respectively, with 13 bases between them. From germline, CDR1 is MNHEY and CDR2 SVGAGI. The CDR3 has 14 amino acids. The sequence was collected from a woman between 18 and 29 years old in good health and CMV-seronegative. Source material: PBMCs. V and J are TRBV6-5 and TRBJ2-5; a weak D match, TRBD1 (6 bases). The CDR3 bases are TGTGCCAGCAAGGCACAGGGTGCCCAAGAGACCCAGTACTTC. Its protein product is CASKAQGAQETQYF.